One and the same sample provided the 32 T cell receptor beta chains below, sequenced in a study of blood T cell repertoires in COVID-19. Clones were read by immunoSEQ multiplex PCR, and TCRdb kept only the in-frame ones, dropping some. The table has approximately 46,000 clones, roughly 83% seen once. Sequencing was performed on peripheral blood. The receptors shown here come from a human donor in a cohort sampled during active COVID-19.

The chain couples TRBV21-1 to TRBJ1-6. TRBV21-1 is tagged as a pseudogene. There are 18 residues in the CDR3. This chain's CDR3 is CASSKATRLSSYNSPLHF. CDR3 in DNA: TGTGCCAGCAGCAAAGCCACAAGACTGAGCTCCTATAATTCACCCCTCCACTTT.

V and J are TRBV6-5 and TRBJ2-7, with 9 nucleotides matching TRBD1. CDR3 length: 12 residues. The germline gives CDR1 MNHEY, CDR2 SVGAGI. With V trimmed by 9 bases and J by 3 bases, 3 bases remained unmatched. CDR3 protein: CASRTGVYEQYF. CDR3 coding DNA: TGTGCCAGTCGGACAGGGGTCTACGAGCAGTACTTC.

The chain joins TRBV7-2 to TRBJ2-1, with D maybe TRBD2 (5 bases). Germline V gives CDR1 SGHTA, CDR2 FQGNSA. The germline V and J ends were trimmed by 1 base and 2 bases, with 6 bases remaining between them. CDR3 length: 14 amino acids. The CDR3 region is CASSLVGAYNEQFF. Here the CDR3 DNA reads TGTGCCAGCAGCTTAGTGGGAGCCTACAATGAGCAGTTCTTC. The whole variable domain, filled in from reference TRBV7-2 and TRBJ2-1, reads GAGVSQSPSNKVTEKGKDVELRCDPISGHTALYWYRQSLGQGLEFLIYFQGNSAPDKSGLPSDRFSAERTGGSVSTLTIQRTQQEDSAVYLCASSLVGAYNEQFFGPGTRLTVL.

The CDR3 sequence is CASSVTGQGYEQYF. The CDR3 DNA is TGTGCCAGCAGCGTCACGGGACAGGGCTACGAGCAGTACTTC. The chain has TRBV7-2 and TRBJ2-7, with TRBD1 identical over 9 bases. Germline loops: CDR1 SGHTA, CDR2 FQGNSA. V lost 5 bases to trimming and J lost 3 bases; unmatched junction nucleotides: 5. CDR3 length equals 14 residues.

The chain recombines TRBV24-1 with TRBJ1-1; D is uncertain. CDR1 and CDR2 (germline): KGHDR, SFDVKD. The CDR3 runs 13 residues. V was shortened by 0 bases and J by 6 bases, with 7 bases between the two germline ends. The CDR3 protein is CATSDLNGAEAFF. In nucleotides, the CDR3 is TGTGCCACCAGTGATTTGAATGGAGCTGAAGCTTTCTTT.

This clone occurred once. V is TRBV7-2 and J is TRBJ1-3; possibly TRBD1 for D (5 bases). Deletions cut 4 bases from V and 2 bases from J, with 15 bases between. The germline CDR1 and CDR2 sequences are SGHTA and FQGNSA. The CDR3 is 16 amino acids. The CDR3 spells CASSSLTDIAGNTIYF. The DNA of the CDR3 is TGTGCCAGCAGCTCCTTGACAGATATCGCTGGAAACACCATATATTTT.

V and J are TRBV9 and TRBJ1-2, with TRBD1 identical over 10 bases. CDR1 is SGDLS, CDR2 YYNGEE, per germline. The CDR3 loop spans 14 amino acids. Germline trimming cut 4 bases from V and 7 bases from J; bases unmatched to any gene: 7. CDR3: CASSTLDRGFGYTF. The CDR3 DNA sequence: TGTGCCAGCAGCACCCTGGACAGGGGGTTTGGCTACACCTTC.

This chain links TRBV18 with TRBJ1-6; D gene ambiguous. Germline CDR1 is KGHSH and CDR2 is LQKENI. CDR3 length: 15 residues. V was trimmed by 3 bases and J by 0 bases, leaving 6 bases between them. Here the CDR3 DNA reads TGTGCCAGCTCACCTCTCAGCTCCTATAATTCACCCCTCCACTTT. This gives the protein CASSPLSSYNSPLHF.

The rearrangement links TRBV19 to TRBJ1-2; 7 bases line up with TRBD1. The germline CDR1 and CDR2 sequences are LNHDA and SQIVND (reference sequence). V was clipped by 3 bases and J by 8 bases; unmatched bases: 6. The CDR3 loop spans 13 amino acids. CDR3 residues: CASSMGDREGYTF. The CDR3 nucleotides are TGTGCCAGTAGTATGGGAGACAGGGAAGGCTACACCTTC.

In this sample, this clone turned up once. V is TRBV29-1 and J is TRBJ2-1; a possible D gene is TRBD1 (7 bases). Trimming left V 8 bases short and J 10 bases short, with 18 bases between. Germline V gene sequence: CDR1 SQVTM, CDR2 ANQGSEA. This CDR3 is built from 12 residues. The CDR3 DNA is TGCAGCCTTTCAGGGGGGCCTGAGGAGCAGTTCTTC. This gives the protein CSLSGGPEEQFF.

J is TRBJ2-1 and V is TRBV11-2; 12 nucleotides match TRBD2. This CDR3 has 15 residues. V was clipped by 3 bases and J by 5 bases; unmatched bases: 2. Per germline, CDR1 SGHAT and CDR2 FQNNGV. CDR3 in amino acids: CASSFASGRDNEQFF. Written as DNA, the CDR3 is TGTGCCAGCAGCTTCGCTAGCGGGAGGGACAATGAGCAGTTCTTC.

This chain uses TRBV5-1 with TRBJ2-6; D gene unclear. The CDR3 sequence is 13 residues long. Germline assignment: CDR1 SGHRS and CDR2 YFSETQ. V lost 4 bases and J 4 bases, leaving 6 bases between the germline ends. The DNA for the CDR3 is TGCGCCAGCAGCCAGACAGGGGCCAACGTCCTGACTTTC. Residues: CASSQTGANVLTF. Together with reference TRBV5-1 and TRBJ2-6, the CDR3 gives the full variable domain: KAGVTQTPRYLIKTRGQQVTLSCSPISGHRSVSWYQQTPGQGLQFLFEYFSETQRNKGNFPGRFSGRQFSNSRSEMNVSTLELGDSALYLCASSQTGANVLTFGAGSRLTVL.

This CDR3 reads CAIKRQESSYEQYF. As DNA, the CDR3 is TGTGCCATCAAAAGACAGGAGAGCTCCTACGAGCAGTACTTC. The chain uses TRBV10-3 and TRBJ2-7, with TRBD1 as a possible D gene (6 bases). This CDR3 comprises 14 residues. Germline-derived CDR1 and CDR2 are ENHRY and SYGVKD. Deletions cut 7 bases from V and 0 bases from J, with 13 bases between.

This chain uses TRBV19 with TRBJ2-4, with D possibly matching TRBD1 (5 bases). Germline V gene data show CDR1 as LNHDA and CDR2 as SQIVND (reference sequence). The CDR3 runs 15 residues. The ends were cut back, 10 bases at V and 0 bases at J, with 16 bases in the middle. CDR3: CATFIPRGAKNIQYF. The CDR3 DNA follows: TGTGCCACGTTCATACCTAGGGGAGCCAAAAACATTCAGTACTTC.

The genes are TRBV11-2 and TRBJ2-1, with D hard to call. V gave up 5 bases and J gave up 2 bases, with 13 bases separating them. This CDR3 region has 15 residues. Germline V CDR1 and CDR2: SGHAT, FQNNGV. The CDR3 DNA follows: TGTGCCAGCAGCCAAATAACGAGAACCTACAATGAGCAGTTCTTC. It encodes CASSQITRTYNEQFF.

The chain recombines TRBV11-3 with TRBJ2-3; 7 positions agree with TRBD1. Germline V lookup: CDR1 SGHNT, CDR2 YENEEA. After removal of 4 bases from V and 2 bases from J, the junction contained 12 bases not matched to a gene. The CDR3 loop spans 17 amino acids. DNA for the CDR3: TGTGCCAGCAGCTCAAGGACAGGAGTAGGGGTCACAGATACGCAGTATTTT. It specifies CASSSRTGVGVTDTQYF. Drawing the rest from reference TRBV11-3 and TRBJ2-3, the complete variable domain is EAGVVQSPRYKIIEKKQPVAFWCNPISGHNTLYWYLQNLGQGPELLIRYENEEAVDDSQLPKDRFSAERLKGVDSTLKIQPAELGDSAVYLCASSSRTGVGVTDTQYFGPGTRLTVL.

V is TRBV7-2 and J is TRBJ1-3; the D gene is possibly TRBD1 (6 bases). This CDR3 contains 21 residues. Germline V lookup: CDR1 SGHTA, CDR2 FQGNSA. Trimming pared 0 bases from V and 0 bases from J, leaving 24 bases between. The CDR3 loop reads CASSLAQGHRGGSISGNTIYF. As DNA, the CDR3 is TGTGCCAGCAGCTTAGCACAGGGACATCGGGGGGGATCTATCTCTGGAAACACCATATATTTT.

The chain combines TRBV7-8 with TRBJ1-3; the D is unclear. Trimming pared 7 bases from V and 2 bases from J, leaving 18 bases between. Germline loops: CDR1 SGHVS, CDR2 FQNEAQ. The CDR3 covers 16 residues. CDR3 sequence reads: CASTAYRVQTGNTIYF. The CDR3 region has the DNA TGTGCCAGCACCGCTTACCGGGTACAAACTGGAAACACCATATATTTT.

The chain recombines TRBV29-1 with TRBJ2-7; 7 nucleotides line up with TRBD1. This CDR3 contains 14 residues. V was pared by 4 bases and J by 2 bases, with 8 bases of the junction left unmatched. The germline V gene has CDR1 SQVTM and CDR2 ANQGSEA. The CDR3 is CSVVVTGNAYEQYF. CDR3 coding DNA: TGCAGCGTTGTAGTGACAGGGAACGCCTACGAGCAGTACTTC.

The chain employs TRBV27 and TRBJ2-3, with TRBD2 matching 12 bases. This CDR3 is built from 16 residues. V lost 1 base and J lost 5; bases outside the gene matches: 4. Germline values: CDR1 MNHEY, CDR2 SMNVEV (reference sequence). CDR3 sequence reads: CASSLFLAGGQDTQYF. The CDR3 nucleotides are TGTGCCAGCAGTTTATTCCTAGCGGGGGGGCAAGATACGCAGTATTTT.

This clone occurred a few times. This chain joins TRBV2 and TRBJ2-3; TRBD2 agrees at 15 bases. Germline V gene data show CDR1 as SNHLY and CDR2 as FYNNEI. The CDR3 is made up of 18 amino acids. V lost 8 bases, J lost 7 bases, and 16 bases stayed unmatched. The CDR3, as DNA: TGTGCCAGCTATGTAGGGGCGGGACTAGCGGGAGGCTCAAATACGCAGTATTTT. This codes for CASYVGAGLAGGSNTQYF.

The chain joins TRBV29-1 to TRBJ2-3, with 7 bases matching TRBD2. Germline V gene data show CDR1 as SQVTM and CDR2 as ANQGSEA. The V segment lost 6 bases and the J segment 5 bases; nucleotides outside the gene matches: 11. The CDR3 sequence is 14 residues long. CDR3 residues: CSVAGGRDRDTQYF. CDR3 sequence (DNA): TGCAGCGTGGCCGGGGGGAGAGACCGAGATACGCAGTATTTT.

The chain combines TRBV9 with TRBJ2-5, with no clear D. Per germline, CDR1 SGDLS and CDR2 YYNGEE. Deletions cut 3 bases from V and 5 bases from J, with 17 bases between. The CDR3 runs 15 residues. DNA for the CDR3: TGTGCCAGCAGCGCTGAGACTCTCCCGGTGGAGACCCAGTACTTC. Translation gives CASSAETLPVETQYF.

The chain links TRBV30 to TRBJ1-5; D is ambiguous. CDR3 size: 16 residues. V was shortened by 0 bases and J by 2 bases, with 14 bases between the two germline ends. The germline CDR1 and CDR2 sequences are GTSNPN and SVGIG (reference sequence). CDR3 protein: CAWSVAGKAGNQPQHF. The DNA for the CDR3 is TGTGCCTGGAGTGTGGCGGGTAAGGCTGGCAATCAGCCCCAGCATTTT.

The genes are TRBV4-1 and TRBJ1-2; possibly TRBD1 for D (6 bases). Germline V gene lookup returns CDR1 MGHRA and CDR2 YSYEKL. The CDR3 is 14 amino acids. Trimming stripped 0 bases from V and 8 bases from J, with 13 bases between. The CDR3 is CASSQDRQDGGYTF. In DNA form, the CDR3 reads TGCGCCAGCAGCCAAGATCGACAGGACGGAGGCTACACCTTC.

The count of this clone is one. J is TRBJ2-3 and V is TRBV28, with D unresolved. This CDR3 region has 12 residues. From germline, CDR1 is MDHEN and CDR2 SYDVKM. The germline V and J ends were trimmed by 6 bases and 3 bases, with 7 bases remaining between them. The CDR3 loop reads CASSIRTDTQYF. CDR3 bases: TGTGCCAGCAGCATCCGGACAGATACGCAGTATTTT.

This CDR3 reads CASSPTGGSGNTIYF. CDR3 bases: TGTGCCAGCAGCCCGACAGGGGGGTCTGGAAACACCATATATTTT. The chain employs TRBV7-3 and TRBJ1-3, with TRBD1 identical over 9 bases. The CDR3 totals 15 residues. Germline V lookup: CDR1 SGHTA, CDR2 FQGTGA. Trimming at V came to 5 bases and at J to 1 base, leaving 3 bases not matched to a gene.

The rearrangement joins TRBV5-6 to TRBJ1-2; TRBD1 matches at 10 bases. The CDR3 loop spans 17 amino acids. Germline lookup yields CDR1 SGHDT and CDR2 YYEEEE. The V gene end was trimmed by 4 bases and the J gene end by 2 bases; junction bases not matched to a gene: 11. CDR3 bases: TGTGCCAGCAGCCCCGCTGGCTGGACAGGGGGAAACTATGGCTACACCTTC. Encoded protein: CASSPAGWTGGNYGYTF. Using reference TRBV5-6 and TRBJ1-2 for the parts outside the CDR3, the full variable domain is DAGVTQSPTHLIKTRGQQVTLRCSPKSGHDTVSWYQQALGQGPQFIFQYYEEEERQRGNFPDRFSGHQFPNYSSELNVNALLLGDSALYLCASSPAGWTGGNYGYTFGSGTRLTVV.

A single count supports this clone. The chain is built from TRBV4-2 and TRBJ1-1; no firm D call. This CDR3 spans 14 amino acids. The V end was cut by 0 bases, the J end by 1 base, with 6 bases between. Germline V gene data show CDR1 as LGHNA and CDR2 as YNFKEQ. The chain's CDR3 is CASSQDGRNTEAFF. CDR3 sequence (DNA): TGTGCCAGCAGCCAAGACGGGAGGAACACTGAAGCTTTCTTT.

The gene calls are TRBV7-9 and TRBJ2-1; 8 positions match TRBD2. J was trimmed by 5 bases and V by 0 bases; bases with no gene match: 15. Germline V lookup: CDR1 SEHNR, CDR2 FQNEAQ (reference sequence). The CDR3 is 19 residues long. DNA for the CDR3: TGTGCCAGCAGCTTAGCGATTTCGTTCAAATTAGCGGGACACAATGAGCAGTTCTTC. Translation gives CASSLAISFKLAGHNEQFF.

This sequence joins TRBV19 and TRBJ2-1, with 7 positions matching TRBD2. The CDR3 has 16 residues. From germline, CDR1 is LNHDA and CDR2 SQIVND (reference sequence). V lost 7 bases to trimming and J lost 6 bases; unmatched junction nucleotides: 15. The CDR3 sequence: CASTITPGLSPNEQFF. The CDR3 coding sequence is TGTGCCAGTACCATCACACCGGGACTATCGCCCAATGAGCAGTTCTTC.

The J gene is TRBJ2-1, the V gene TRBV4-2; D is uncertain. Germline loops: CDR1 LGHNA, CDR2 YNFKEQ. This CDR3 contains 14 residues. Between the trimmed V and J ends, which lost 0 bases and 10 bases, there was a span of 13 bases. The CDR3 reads CASSQEALGREQFF. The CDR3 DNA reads TGTGCCAGCAGCCAAGAAGCGCTCGGTCGGGAGCAGTTCTTC.